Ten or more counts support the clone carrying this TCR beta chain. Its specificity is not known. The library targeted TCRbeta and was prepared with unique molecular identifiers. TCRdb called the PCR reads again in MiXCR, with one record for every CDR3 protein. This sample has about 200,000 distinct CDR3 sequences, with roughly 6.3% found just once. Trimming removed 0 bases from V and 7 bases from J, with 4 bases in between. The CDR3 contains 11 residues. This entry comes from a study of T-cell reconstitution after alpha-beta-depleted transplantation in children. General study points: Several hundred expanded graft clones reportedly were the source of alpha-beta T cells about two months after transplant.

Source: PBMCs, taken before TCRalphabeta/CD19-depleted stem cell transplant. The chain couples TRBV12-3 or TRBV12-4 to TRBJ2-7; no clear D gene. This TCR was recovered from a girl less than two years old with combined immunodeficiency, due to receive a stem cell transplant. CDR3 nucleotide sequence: TGTGCCAGCAGTTTAGCGAGGGAGCAGTACTTC. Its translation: CASSLAREQYF.